These T cell receptor beta chains were read from a single sample in a study of blood T cell repertoires in COVID-19. Method: immunoSEQ multiplex PCR; TCRdb's copy keeps in-frame clones and lacks some. This table has fewer than 300,000 clones, approximately 92% appearing once. The sample taken for sequencing was PBMCs or T cells enriched from blood (not recorded which). These receptors were collected from a woman aged 30 to 39 who had recovered from COVID-19. Both conserved end residues are part of each CDR3. Fields, in order: V gene, J gene, D gene, clone size, CDR3 protein, CDR3 DNA. A D gene is named only where the DNA matches it firmly. Clone size is given for some rows only: seen once, a few or many times, or a class if the clone is expanded.

TRBV28	TRBJ1-1	.	.	CASSLSSPHEAFF	TGTGCCAGCAGTTTATCTAGTCCACATGAAGCTTTCTTT
TRBV19	TRBJ2-7	.	once	CASSTQGQSYEQYF	TGTGCCAGTAGTACTCAAGGACAGTCCTACGAGCAGTACTTC
TRBV2	TRBJ2-5	.	.	CASSLGLGVTQYF	TGTGCCAGCAGCTTGGGACTGGGAGTGACCCAGTACTTC
TRBV21-1	TRBJ2-1	.	.	CASSARDRGTYNEQFF	TGTGCCAGCAGCGCTCGTGACAGGGGGACTTACAATGAGCAGTTCTTC
TRBV28	TRBJ1-2	TRBD1	.	CASTETGLTSYGYTF	TGTGCCAGCACTGAGACAGGGTTGACCTCTTATGGCTACACCTTC
TRBV9	TRBJ2-5	.	.	CASSVEPGGETQYF	TGTGCCAGCAGCGTAGAGCCGGGGGGCGAGACCCAGTACTTC
TRBV5-1	TRBJ2-3	TRBD2	.	CASSPILAGGPGGDTDTQYF	TGCGCCAGCAGCCCTATACTAGCGGGAGGGCCAGGAGGGGACACAGATACGCAGTATTTT
TRBV18	TRBJ2-7	.	.	CASSLTAQSSYEQYF	TGTGCCAGCTCGCTTACAGCCCAGAGCTCCTACGAGCAGTACTTC
TRBV7-8	TRBJ1-3	.	.	CASGIGDTIYF	TGTGCCAGCGGTATCGGGGACACCATATATTTT
TRBV19	TRBJ2-7	.	once	CASSRDPRSYEQYF	TGTGCCAGTAGTCGAGATCCTCGATCCTACGAGCAGTACTTC
TRBV3-1/TRBV3-2	TRBJ1-5	.	.	CASSQKWGVQPQHF	TGTGCCAGCAGCCAAAAATGGGGGGTTCAGCCCCAGCATTTT
TRBV7-8	TRBJ2-3	.	.	CASSFSGTQQVDTQYF	TGTGCCAGCAGCTTCTCCGGGACACAGCAAGTCGATACGCAGTATTTT
TRBV7-2	TRBJ2-7	TRBD2	.	CASSSTSGYEQYF	TGTGCCAGCAGCTCCACTAGCGGATACGAGCAGTACTTC
TRBV13	TRBJ2-1	.	.	CASSNSRDNNEQFF	TGTGCCAGCAGCAATTCCCGGGACAACAATGAGCAGTTCTTC
TRBV18	TRBJ2-7	TRBD1	.	CASSPPRQGVAYEQYF	TGTGCCAGCTCACCACCCCGACAGGGGGTAGCCTACGAGCAGTACTTC
TRBV30	TRBJ1-4	.	.	CAWRGGRGTNEKLFF	TGTGCCTGGAGGGGCGGCAGGGGCACCAATGAAAAACTGTTTTTT
TRBV28	TRBJ2-3	TRBD2	.	CASSLAGGSTDTQYF	TGTGCCAGCAGTCTAGCGGGAGGTAGTACAGATACGCAGTATTTT
TRBV11-2	TRBJ2-7	TRBD2	.	CASSLALAVFDEQYF	TGTGCCAGCAGCTTAGCGCTAGCGGTTTTCGACGAGCAGTACTTC
TRBV6-5	TRBJ1-6	TRBD1	.	CASAGTVNSPLHF	TGTGCCAGCGCCGGGACAGTTAATTCACCCCTCCACTTT
TRBV9	TRBJ2-7	TRBD2	.	CASSVTSELYEQYF	TGTGCCAGCAGCGTAACTAGCGAACTTTACGAGCAGTACTTC
TRBV30	TRBJ2-7	.	.	CAWSVPEYEQYF	TGTGCCTGGAGTGTCCCTGAGTACGAGCAGTACTTC
TRBV7-2	TRBJ2-7	TRBD2	few	CASSLGLAGATYEQYF	TGTGCCAGCAGCTTAGGGCTAGCGGGCGCCACCTACGAGCAGTACTTC
TRBV15	TRBJ2-5	TRBD2	.	CATSRDPTSGRGPIMPETQYF	TGTGCCACCAGCAGAGACCCTACTAGCGGGAGGGGGCCTATAATGCCCGAGACCCAGTACTTC
TRBV19	TRBJ2-1	TRBD1	.	CASSIPGQGVNEQFF	TGTGCCAGTAGCATCCCGGGACAGGGGGTCAATGAGCAGTTCTTC
TRBV5-4	TRBJ2-2	.	.	CASSLGGSGAGELFF	TGTGCCAGCAGCTTAGGAGGGAGTGGGGCCGGGGAGCTGTTTTTT
TRBV29-1	TRBJ2-5	.	.	CSVVGQTYQETQYF	TGCAGCGTTGTAGGACAGACGTACCAAGAGACCCAGTACTTC
TRBV28	TRBJ1-2	.	.	CASSLETVNDYTF	TGTGCCAGCAGTTTGGAGACAGTCAATGACTACACCTTC
TRBV9	TRBJ1-5	.	.	CASSVGQGNQPQHF	TGTGCCAGCAGCGTAGGACAGGGCAATCAGCCCCAGCATTTT
TRBV4-3	TRBJ2-1	TRBD2	.	CASSQVATSGIYNEQFF	TGCGCCAGCAGCCAAGTCGCGACTAGCGGGATTTACAATGAGCAGTTCTTC
TRBV24-1	TRBJ1-5	.	.	CATSARGNQPQHF	TGTGCCACCAGTGCCCGGGGGAATCAGCCCCAGCATTTT
TRBV5-4	TRBJ2-2	.	.	CASTQRGPEGELFF	TGTGCCAGCACACAACGAGGCCCGGAGGGGGAGCTGTTTTTT
TRBV28	TRBJ2-3	TRBD2	.	CASSSTGTSGRSFGTDTQYF	TGTGCCAGCAGTTCCACCGGGACTAGCGGGAGGTCGTTCGGCACAGATACGCAGTATTTT
TRBV10-1	TRBJ2-7	TRBD2	.	CASSPTSGGSYEQYF	TGCGCCAGCAGTCCCACTAGCGGAGGATCCTACGAGCAGTACTTC
TRBV11-3	TRBJ1-1	.	once	CASSLVGHSRMNTEAFF	TGTGCCAGCAGCTTAGTTGGACATTCGCGAATGAACACTGAAGCTTTCTTT
TRBV18	TRBJ1-1	TRBD1	.	CASSRQGRNTEAFF	TGTGCCAGCTCCCGACAGGGACGAAACACTGAAGCTTTCTTT
TRBV7-8	TRBJ2-5	.	.	CASSLALTIGETQYF	TGTGCCAGCAGCTTAGCCTTGACTATCGGGGAGACCCAGTACTTC
TRBV4-2	TRBJ1-4	TRBD1	.	CASSPAGTGAEKLFF	TGTGCCAGCAGCCCCGCCGGGACAGGGGCTGAAAAACTGTTTTTT
TRBV28	TRBJ2-7	TRBD2	.	CASSLPTGLAYEQYF	TGTGCCAGCAGTTTGCCCACGGGACTAGCCTACGAGCAGTACTTC
TRBV7-9	TRBJ2-7	.	few	CASSSTRELGGYEQYF	TGTGCCAGCAGCTCGACGAGGGAGCTGGGGGGCTACGAGCAGTACTTC
TRBV7-6	TRBJ1-1	TRBD1	few	CASSPGTESAEDMNTEAFF	TGTGCCAGCAGCCCCGGGACAGAAAGTGCGGAGGACATGAACACTGAAGCTTTCTTT
TRBV5-1	TRBJ2-7	.	.	CASSLVETYEQYF	TGCGCCAGCAGCTTGGTAGAAACCTACGAGCAGTACTTC
TRBV6-2/TRBV6-3	TRBJ2-7	TRBD2	.	CASSRTSAYEQYF	TGTGCCAGCAGCCGAACTAGCGCCTACGAGCAGTACTTC
TRBV30	TRBJ2-3	.	.	CAWSVGQYTDTQYF	TGTGCCTGGAGTGTTGGACAGTACACAGATACGCAGTATTTT
TRBV6-2/TRBV6-3	TRBJ1-1	TRBD1	.	CASSRQGAGTEAFF	TGTGCCAGCAGTAGACAGGGGGCTGGCACTGAAGCTTTCTTT
TRBV11-1	TRBJ2-7	.	.	CASSPQGDRTTYEQYF	TGTGCCAGCAGTCCACAGGGTGACAGGACAACCTACGAGCAGTACTTC
TRBV6-6	TRBJ2-7	.	.	CASSYSEDKQYF	TGTGCCAGCAGTTACTCCGAGGACAAGCAGTACTTC
TRBV15	TRBJ1-5	.	.	CATSRTPGQGSQPQHF	TGTGCCACCAGCAGGACCCCGGGGCAGGGGAGTCAGCCCCAGCATTTT
TRBV28	TRBJ1-2	.	.	CASSTDYGYTF	TGTGCCAGCAGCACGGACTATGGCTACACCTTC
TRBV9	TRBJ1-3	.	.	CASSVGGLAGNTIYF	TGTGCCAGCAGCGTAGGAGGTTTAGCTGGAAACACCATATATTTT
TRBV19	TRBJ2-1	TRBD1	.	CASSIAPGGIGNEQFF	TGTGCCAGTAGTATAGCCCCAGGGGGCATTGGGAATGAGCAGTTCTTC
TRBV5-1	TRBJ2-1	.	.	CASRHQRLSAYNEQFF	TGCGCCAGCAGACATCAGCGTCTGAGTGCCTACAATGAGCAGTTCTTC
TRBV2	TRBJ1-2	TRBD1	.	CASSETQGAPYYGYTF	TGTGCCAGCAGTGAAACACAGGGGGCCCCGTACTATGGCTACACCTTC
TRBV24-1	TRBJ2-1	.	.	CATSDLGLFNEQFF	TGTGCCACCAGTGATTTGGGACTGTTCAATGAGCAGTTCTTC
TRBV19	TRBJ2-2	.	.	CASSIRGNTGELFF	TGTGCCAGTAGTATTAGGGGGAACACCGGGGAGCTGTTTTTT
TRBV28	TRBJ2-7	.	once	CASSPGILAEQYF	TGTGCCAGCAGTCCTGGTATTTTAGCCGAGCAGTACTTC
TRBV7-3	TRBJ2-2	.	.	CASSLTLNTGELFF	TGTGCCAGCAGCTTAACGTTAAACACCGGGGAGCTGTTTTTT